Listed below are T cell receptor beta chains from one sample, sequenced in a study of beta chain features in type 1 diabetes. The protocol was immunoSEQ multiplex PCR, while the TCRdb copy is restricted to in-frame clones and leaves out a portion. The profile shows a few hundred thousand clones, roughly a quarter of them singletons. Sequencing input: naive CD4+ T cells from blood. The origin of the receptors is a woman aged 25 to 39 with type 1 diabetes. Each CDR3 is given with its conserved first and last residue. The D gene is left open where the match is weak. Clone size, where shown, is once, few, many, or a class for clones that have expanded.

v_call	d_call	j_call	clone_size	cdr3_aa
TRBV29-1	TRBD1	TRBJ1-1	-	CSVVQGANTEAFF
TRBV19	-	TRBJ2-2	few	CATTFGPNTGELFF
TRBV4-1	TRBD2	TRBJ2-3	few	CASSPAGGQGDTQYF
TRBV29-1	-	TRBJ1-2	few	CSVDGQGVRGYTF
TRBV5-1	TRBD2	TRBJ2-1	-	CASSFSGSAYNEQFF
TRBV4-2	-	TRBJ2-1	-	CASSRGLYSYNEQFF
TRBV7-9	TRBD2	TRBJ2-3	few	CASRPGLAGSTDTQYF
TRBV7-9	-	TRBJ2-6	few	CASSLEHAPGANVLTF
TRBV2	-	TRBJ1-4	few	CASTQQAEKLFF
TRBV6-6	-	TRBJ2-2	few	CASRPTGNTGELFF
TRBV4-1	TRBD2	TRBJ2-1	-	CASSQASGYNEQFF
TRBV30	-	TRBJ2-5	few	CAWTVQQETQYF